Listed below are T cell receptor beta chains from one sample, sequenced in a study of Ad26.COV2.S vaccination and SARS-CoV-2 variants. Data came from immunoSEQ multiplex PCR; TCRdb stores just in-frame clones and leaves some out. The repertoire holds about 220,000 clones, around 89% seen once, with about 10% in the top ten. The sequences come from peripheral blood, collected in a trial of Ad26.COV2.S vaccine versus placebo. The receptors were gathered from a person aged 18 to 65 who received the Ad26.COV2.S COVID-19 vaccine or a placebo. Each CDR3 is given with its conserved first and last residue. A D gene is named only where the DNA matches it firmly. Rows may omit the clone size; those that give it use once, few, many or a size class.

v_gene: TRBV24-1
abundance: many
j_gene: TRBJ1-5
d_gene: TRBD1
CDR3aa: CATSERTGGRNQPQHF
CDR3nt: TGTGCCACCAGTGAGAGGACAGGTGGACGAAATCAGCCCCAGCATTTT

v_gene: TRBV28
abundance: .
j_gene: TRBJ2-5
d_gene: .
CDR3aa: CASSPGTFQETQYF
CDR3nt: TGTGCCAGCAGCCCCGGGACATTCCAAGAGACCCAGTACTTC

v_gene: TRBV5-5
abundance: .
j_gene: TRBJ2-6
d_gene: TRBD1
CDR3aa: CASSSGTGNVLTF
CDR3nt: TGTGCCAGCAGCTCTGGGACAGGGAACGTCCTGACTTTC

v_gene: TRBV5-1
abundance: .
j_gene: TRBJ2-2
d_gene: TRBD2
CDR3aa: CATWTSGANTGELFF
CDR3nt: TGCGCCACCTGGACTAGCGGGGCGAACACCGGGGAGCTGTTTTTT

v_gene: TRBV6-2/TRBV6-3
abundance: .
j_gene: TRBJ2-5
d_gene: TRBD2
CDR3aa: CASRPLAGGAQETQYF
CDR3nt: TGTGCCAGCAGACCTCTAGCGGGGGGCGCTCAAGAGACCCAGTACTTC

v_gene: TRBV7-3
abundance: .
j_gene: TRBJ2-1
d_gene: TRBD2
CDR3aa: CASSSFAGGNEQFF
CDR3nt: TGTGCCAGCAGCTCGTTTGCGGGGGGCAATGAGCAGTTCTTC

v_gene: TRBV27
abundance: few
j_gene: TRBJ2-6
d_gene: .
CDR3aa: CASSPDSSGANVLTF
CDR3nt: TGTGCCAGCAGTCCAGACAGCTCTGGGGCCAACGTCCTGACTTTC

v_gene: TRBV18
abundance: .
j_gene: TRBJ1-2
d_gene: .
CDR3aa: CASSPAGEVYGYTF
CDR3nt: TGTGCCAGCTCACCTGCGGGTGAGGTCTATGGCTACACCTTC

v_gene: TRBV6-5
abundance: .
j_gene: TRBJ1-2
d_gene: TRBD1
CDR3aa: CASNPTGVNYGYTF
CDR3nt: TGTGCCAGCAACCCGACAGGGGTTAACTATGGCTACACCTTC

v_gene: TRBV4-3
abundance: .
j_gene: TRBJ1-4
d_gene: TRBD1
CDR3aa: CASSPGGRGQEKLFF
CDR3nt: TGCGCCAGCAGCCCCGGTGGCAGGGGGCAGGAAAAACTGTTTTTT

v_gene: TRBV18
abundance: .
j_gene: TRBJ2-3
d_gene: .
CDR3aa: CASSPGNTDTQYF
CDR3nt: TGTGCCAGCTCACCTGGAAACACAGATACGCAGTATTTT

v_gene: TRBV6-6
abundance: .
j_gene: TRBJ1-6
d_gene: .
CDR3aa: CASSPTNSPLHF
CDR3nt: TGTGCCAGCAGTCCGACTAATTCACCCCTCCACTTT

v_gene: TRBV7-2
abundance: few
j_gene: TRBJ1-5
d_gene: .
CDR3aa: CASSLSGGNQPQHF
CDR3nt: TGTGCCAGCAGCTTATCAGGGGGCAATCAGCCCCAGCATTTT

v_gene: TRBV9
abundance: .
j_gene: TRBJ2-3
d_gene: .
CDR3aa: CASSPEGPTPSTDTQYF
CDR3nt: TGTGCCAGCAGCCCTGAGGGACCGACCCCTAGCACAGATACGCAGTATTTT